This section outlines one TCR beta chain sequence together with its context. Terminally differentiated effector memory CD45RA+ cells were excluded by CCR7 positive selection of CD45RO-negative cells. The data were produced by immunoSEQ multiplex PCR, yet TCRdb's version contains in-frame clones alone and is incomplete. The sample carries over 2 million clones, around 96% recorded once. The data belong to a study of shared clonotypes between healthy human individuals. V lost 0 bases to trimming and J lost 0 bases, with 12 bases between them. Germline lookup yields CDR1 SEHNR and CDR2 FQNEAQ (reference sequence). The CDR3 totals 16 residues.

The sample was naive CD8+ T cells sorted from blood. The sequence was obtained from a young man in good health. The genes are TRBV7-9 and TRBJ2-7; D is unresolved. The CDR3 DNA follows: TGTGCCAGCAGCTTAGCGCGGCAGAAGATCTCCTACGAGCAGTACTTC. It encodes CASSLARQKISYEQYF.